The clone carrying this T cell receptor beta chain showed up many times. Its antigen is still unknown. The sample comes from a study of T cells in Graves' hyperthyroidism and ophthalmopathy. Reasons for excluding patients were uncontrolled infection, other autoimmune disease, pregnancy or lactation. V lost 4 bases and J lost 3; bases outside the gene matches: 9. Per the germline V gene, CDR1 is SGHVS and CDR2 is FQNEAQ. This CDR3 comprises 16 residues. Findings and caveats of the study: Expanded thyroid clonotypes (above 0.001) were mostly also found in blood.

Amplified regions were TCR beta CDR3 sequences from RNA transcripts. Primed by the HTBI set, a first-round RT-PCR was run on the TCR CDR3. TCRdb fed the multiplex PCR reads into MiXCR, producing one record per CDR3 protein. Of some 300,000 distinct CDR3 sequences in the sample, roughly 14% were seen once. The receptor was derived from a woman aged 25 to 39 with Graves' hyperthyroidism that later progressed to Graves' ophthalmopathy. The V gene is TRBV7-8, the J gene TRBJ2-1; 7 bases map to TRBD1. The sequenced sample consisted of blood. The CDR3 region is CASSSDNRGFYNEQFF. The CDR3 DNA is TGTGCCAGCAGCTCCGATAACAGGGGATTCTACAATGAGCAGTTCTTC.